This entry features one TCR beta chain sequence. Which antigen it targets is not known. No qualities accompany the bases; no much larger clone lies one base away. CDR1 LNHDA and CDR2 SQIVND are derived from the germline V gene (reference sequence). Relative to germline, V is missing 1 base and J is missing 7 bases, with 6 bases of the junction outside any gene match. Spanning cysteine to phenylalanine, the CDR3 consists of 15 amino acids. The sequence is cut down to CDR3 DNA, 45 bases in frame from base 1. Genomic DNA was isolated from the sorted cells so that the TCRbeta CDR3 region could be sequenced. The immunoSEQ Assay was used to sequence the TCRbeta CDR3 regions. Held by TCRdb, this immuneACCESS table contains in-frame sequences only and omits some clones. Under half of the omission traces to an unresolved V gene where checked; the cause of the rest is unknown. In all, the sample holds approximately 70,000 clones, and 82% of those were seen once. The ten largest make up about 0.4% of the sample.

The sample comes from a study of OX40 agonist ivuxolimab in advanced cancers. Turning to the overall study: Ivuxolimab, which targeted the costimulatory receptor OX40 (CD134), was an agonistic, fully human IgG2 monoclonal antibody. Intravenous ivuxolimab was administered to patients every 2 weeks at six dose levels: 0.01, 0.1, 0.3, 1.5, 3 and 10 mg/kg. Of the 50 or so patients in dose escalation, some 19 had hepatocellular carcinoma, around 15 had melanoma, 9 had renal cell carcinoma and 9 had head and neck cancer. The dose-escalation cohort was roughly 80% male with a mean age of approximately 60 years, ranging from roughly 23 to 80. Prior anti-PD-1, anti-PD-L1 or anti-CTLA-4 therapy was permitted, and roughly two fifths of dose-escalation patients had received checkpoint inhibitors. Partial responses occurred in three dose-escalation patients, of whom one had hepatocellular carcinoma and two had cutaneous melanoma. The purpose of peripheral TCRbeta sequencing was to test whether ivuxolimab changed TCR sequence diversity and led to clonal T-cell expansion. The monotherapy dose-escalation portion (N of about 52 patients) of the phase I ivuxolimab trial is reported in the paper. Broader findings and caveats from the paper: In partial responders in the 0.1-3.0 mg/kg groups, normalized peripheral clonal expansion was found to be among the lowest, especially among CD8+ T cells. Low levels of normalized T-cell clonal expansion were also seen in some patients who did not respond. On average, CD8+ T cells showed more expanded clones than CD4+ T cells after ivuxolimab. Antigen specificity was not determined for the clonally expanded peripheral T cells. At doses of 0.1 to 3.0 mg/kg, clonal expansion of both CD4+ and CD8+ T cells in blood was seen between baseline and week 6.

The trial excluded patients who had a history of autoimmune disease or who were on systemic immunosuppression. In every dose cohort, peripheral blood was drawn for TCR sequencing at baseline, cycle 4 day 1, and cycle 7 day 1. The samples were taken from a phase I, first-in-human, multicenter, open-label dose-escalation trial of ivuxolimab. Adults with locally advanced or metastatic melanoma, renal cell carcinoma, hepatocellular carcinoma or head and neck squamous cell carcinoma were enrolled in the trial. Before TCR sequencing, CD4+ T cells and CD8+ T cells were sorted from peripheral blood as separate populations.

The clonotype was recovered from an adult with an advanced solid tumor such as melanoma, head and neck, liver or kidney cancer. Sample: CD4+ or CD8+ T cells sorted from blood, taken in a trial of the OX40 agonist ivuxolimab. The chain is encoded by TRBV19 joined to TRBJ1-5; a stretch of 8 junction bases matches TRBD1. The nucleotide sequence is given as TGTGCCAGTAGTATAGCCCCAGGGGGCAGACAGCCCCAGCATTTT. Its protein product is CASSIAPGGRQPQHF.